This entry lists 28 T cell receptor beta chains sequenced from one sample in a study of Ad26.COV2.S vaccination and SARS-CoV-2 variants. Sequencing was performed with immunoSEQ multiplex PCR; in TCRdb, only in-frame clones are kept and a portion is missing. The sample shows around 500,000 clones, roughly 87% of them seen only once. Indicated treatment: approximately 18 received Ad26.COV2.S at low or high dose, single or two shots; roughly five received placebo; per-sample allocation not given. Collection of samples fell on day 63 after the first vaccine or placebo injection. The sample here was peripheral blood, taken in a trial of Ad26.COV2.S vaccine versus placebo. These receptors were taken from a person between 18 and 59 years old who received the Ad26.COV2.S COVID-19 vaccine or a placebo.

The chain carries TRBV6-6 and TRBJ1-1; 7 nucleotides agree with TRBD1. Per the germline V gene, CDR1 is MNHNY and CDR2 is SVGAGI (reference sequence). The V and J ends lost 4 bases and 2 bases, in that order; junction bases with no gene match: 10. The CDR3 contains 16 residues. The CDR3 loop reads CASSFRQGSQNTEAFF. CDR3 bases: TGTGCCAGCAGTTTCCGACAGGGTTCTCAAAACACTGAAGCTTTCTTT.

V usage is TRBV28 and J usage is TRBJ1-1; a possible D gene is TRBD1 (5 bases). V lost 11 bases, J lost 4 bases, and 14 bases lay in between. Germline lookup yields CDR1 MDHEN and CDR2 SYDVKM. This CDR3 spans 12 amino acids. The CDR3 bases are TGTGCCGTACTCGCAGGGTTCACTGAAGCTTTCTTT. This codes for CAVLAGFTEAFF.

The genes are TRBV19 and TRBJ1-5; D is ambiguous. CDR1 LNHDA and CDR2 SQIVND come from the germline V gene (reference sequence). This CDR3 has 14 amino acids. Trimming took off 3 bases at V and 5 bases at J, with 11 bases between the two ends. The CDR3 DNA follows: TGTGCCAGTAGTATGGTAAGCTGGGATCAGCCCCAGCATTTT. This gives the protein CASSMVSWDQPQHF.

This chain uses TRBV14 with TRBJ2-7; D gene uncertain. The CDR3 contains 15 residues. CDR1 and CDR2 from the germline V gene are SGHDN and FVKESK. V was cut by 0 bases and J by 5 bases, with 14 bases left in between. The DNA for the CDR3 is TGTGCCAGCAGCCAAGATCTGGGTTCTATGGACGAGCAGTACTTC. Encoded protein: CASSQDLGSMDEQYF.

The chain employs TRBV2 and TRBJ1-2; no firm D call. V was shortened by 2 bases and J by 4 bases, with 14 bases between the two germline ends. Looked up from germline, CDR1 is SNHLY and CDR2 is FYNNEI. The CDR3 runs 15 residues. The CDR3 DNA reads as TGTGCCAGCAGTGAACAGTTTCCCCAGGTCTATGGCTACACCTTC. Translating it yields CASSEQFPQVYGYTF.

This rearrangement joins TRBV11-2 to TRBJ2-7, with a possible D match to TRBD1 (7 bases). Germline lookup yields CDR1 SGHAT and CDR2 FQNNGV. The CDR3 contains 15 residues. V was pared by 2 bases and J by 6 bases, with 17 bases between. The CDR3 reads CASSLRGTVALEQYF. Here the CDR3 DNA reads TGTGCCAGCAGCTTACGCGGGACAGTTGCTCTCGAGCAGTACTTC.

This chain links TRBV7-2 with TRBJ2-7; D gene unclear. The V gene lost 2 bases and the J gene lost 4 bases, with 18 bases spanning the gap. Germline V gene sequence: CDR1 SGHTA, CDR2 FQGNSA. This CDR3 is built from 16 residues. The CDR3 loop is CASSLHSTFLQYEQYF. CDR3 DNA: TGTGCCAGCAGCTTACATTCGACTTTTCTCCAATACGAGCAGTACTTC.

This clone has just a few counts. The rearrangement uses TRBV7-9 and TRBJ2-7; a possible D gene is TRBD2 (5 bases). Deletions cut 5 bases from V and 3 bases from J, with 8 bases between. The V gene's germline CDR1 is SEHNR and CDR2 FQNEAQ (reference sequence). This CDR3 comprises 12 residues. The CDR3 DNA reads TGTGCCAGCAGCGCGGGCTACTACGAGCAGTACTTC. Protein product: CASSAGYYEQYF.

This chain connects TRBV6-5 to TRBJ2-6; D is undetermined. The germline CDR1 and CDR2 sequences are MNHEY and SVGAGI. The CDR3 is 15 amino acids. Trimming took off 6 bases at V and 0 bases at J, with 9 bases between the two ends. This CDR3 is CASRKPSSGANVLTF. The CDR3 DNA reads as TGTGCCAGCAGAAAACCCAGCTCTGGGGCCAACGTCCTGACTTTC.

The chain couples TRBV29-1 to TRBJ2-1; D may be TRBD1 (5 bases). Trimming left V 4 bases short and J 9 bases short, with 10 bases between. The length of the CDR3 is 11 residues. Germline V gives CDR1 SQVTM, CDR2 ANQGSEA. The CDR3 DNA reads TGCAGCGTTGGGGGCGTAGTTGAGCAGTTCTTC. This encodes CSVGGVVEQFF.

This chain connects TRBV6-4 to TRBJ2-2; tentatively, D is TRBD1 (6 bases). From germline, CDR1 is MRHNA and CDR2 SNTAGT. V was clipped by 5 bases and J by 5 bases, with 15 bases between them. The CDR3 is 15 amino acids. For the CDR3, the DNA is TGTGCCAGCAGTATGGACAGACGAGATACCGGGGAGCTGTTTTTT. It codes for CASSMDRRDTGELFF.

The chain is built from TRBV6-5 and TRBJ2-7, with 10 bases identical to TRBD2. The J segment lost 0 bases and the V segment lost 4 bases, leaving 0 bases of the junction unmatched. CDR3 size: 14 residues. Germline V gene lookup returns CDR1 MNHEY and CDR2 SVGAGI. CDR3 sequence reads: CASSSSGSSYEQYF. CDR3 DNA: TGTGCCAGCAGTTCTAGCGGGAGCTCCTACGAGCAGTACTTC.

The rearrangement uses TRBV5-4 and TRBJ2-2; TRBD1 agrees at 8 bases. V shed 3 bases, J shed 7 bases, and the junction held 8 bases outside the gene matches. Germline CDR1 reads SGHNT; CDR2 reads YYREEE (reference sequence). The CDR3 is made up of 15 amino acids. The CDR3 spells CASSWGQVPGGELFF. CDR3 DNA sequence: TGTGCCAGCAGCTGGGGACAGGTCCCCGGCGGGGAGCTGTTTTTT. Looking up the rest from reference TRBV5-4 and TRBJ2-2 gives the full variable domain: ETGVTQSPTHLIKTRGQQVTLRCSSQSGHNTVSWYQQALGQGPQFIFQYYREEENGRGNFPPRFSGLQFPNYSSELNVNALELDDSALYLCASSWGQVPGGELFFGEGSRLTVL.

V gene TRBV18 combines with J gene TRBJ1-4; D ambiguous. The CDR3 has 17 residues. Germline CDR1 and CDR2: KGHSH and LQKENI. V lost 2 bases and J 1 base, leaving 14 bases between the germline ends. The CDR3 nucleotides are TGTGCCAGCTCACCAGTTCCAACATGGATAACTAATGAAAAACTGTTTTTT. It encodes CASSPVPTWITNEKLFF.

The CDR3 here is CASSEVGTENYGYTF. CDR3 coding DNA: TGTGCCAGCAGTGAAGTTGGGACAGAGAACTATGGCTACACCTTC. The J gene is TRBJ1-2, the V gene TRBV6-1; 7 positions agree with TRBD1. Germline lookup yields CDR1 MNHNS and CDR2 SASEGT. The CDR3 is 15 residues long. V lost 1 base, J lost 2 bases, and 4 bases stayed unmatched.

CDR3 sequence: CASRPNGLVGTGELFF. CDR3 coding DNA: TGCGCCAGCAGACCGAACGGACTAGTTGGCACCGGGGAGCTGTTTTTT. This chain uses TRBV5-1 with TRBJ2-2; 7 nucleotides agree with TRBD2. Germline CDR1 is SGHRS and CDR2 is YFSETQ. Trimming took 5 bases from V and 4 from J; bases not matched to a gene: 11. There are 16 residues in the CDR3.

J is TRBJ2-1 and V is TRBV5-4; D is uncertain. Germline V gives CDR1 SGHNT, CDR2 YYREEE (reference sequence). Between the trimmed V and J ends, which lost 4 bases and 5 bases, there was a span of 16 bases. The CDR3 is 15 amino acids. CDR3 in amino acids: CASSPPPRSNNEQFF. CDR3 DNA sequence: TGTGCCAGCAGCCCCCCTCCCCGCTCGAACAATGAGCAGTTCTTC. Supplemented by reference TRBV5-4 and TRBJ2-1, the full variable domain reads ETGVTQSPTHLIKTRGQQVTLRCSSQSGHNTVSWYQQALGQGPQFIFQYYREEENGRGNFPPRFSGLQFPNYSSELNVNALELDDSALYLCASSPPPRSNNEQFFGPGTRLTVL.

The chain joins TRBV18 to TRBJ1-1; tentative D call: TRBD1 (5 bases). Germline CDR1 is KGHSH and CDR2 is LQKENI. V was trimmed by 5 bases and J by 1 base, leaving 8 bases between them. CDR3 length: 13 residues. CDR3 protein: CASSDTGNTEAFF. CDR3 sequence (DNA): TGTGCCAGCTCAGATACAGGGAACACTGAAGCTTTCTTT.

This clone was detected only a few times. V usage is TRBV5-1 and J usage is TRBJ1-1, with 10 bases lining up with TRBD1. The ends lost 0 bases at V and 0 bases at J; junction bases unmatched: 5. The CDR3 runs 17 residues. From germline, CDR1 is SGHRS and CDR2 YFSETQ. The CDR3 region has the DNA TGCGCCAGCAGCTTGGTGGGACAGGGGATAGTGAACACTGAAGCTTTCTTT. This gives the protein CASSLVGQGIVNTEAFF.

V gene TRBV2 combines with J gene TRBJ2-2, with D uncertain. Germline CDR1 SNHLY, CDR2 FYNNEI. This CDR3 has 13 amino acids. Between the trimmed V and J ends, which lost 6 bases and 5 bases, there was a span of 10 bases. The CDR3 coding sequence is TGTGCCAGCAGGGTTGGAGAAACCGGGGAGCTGTTTTTT. Protein product: CASRVGETGELFF.

The chain couples TRBV19 to TRBJ1-1, with D uncertain. The V and J ends lost 5 bases and 4 bases respectively, with 20 bases between them. Germline V gene lookup returns CDR1 LNHDA and CDR2 SQIVND (reference sequence). This CDR3 contains 16 residues. The CDR3 reads CASSPLVAGLGTEAFF. DNA for the CDR3: TGTGCCAGTAGTCCGTTGGTGGCCGGTTTAGGCACTGAAGCTTTCTTT.

The genes are TRBV9 and TRBJ2-7; 12 nucleotides align to TRBD2. V lost 3 bases and J lost 7; bases outside the gene matches: 11. Germline V CDR1 and CDR2: SGDLS, YYNGEE. The CDR3 consists of 16 residues. The DNA for the CDR3 is TGTGCCAGCAGCGCCGGACTAGCGGGGACCCATCGAGAGCAGTACTTC. It is translated as CASSAGLAGTHREQYF.

V gene TRBV13 combines with J gene TRBJ2-1, with a possible D match to TRBD2 (6 bases). The CDR3 covers 13 residues. The V end lost 1 base, the J end lost 5 bases, and 6 bases lay between the germline ends. Germline V lookup: CDR1 PRHDT, CDR2 FYEKMQ (reference sequence). In nucleotides, the CDR3 is TGTGCCAGCAGCTTAGCGGGGGACAATGAGCAGTTCTTC. Translated, it gives CASSLAGDNEQFF.

The genes are TRBV5-4 and TRBJ2-1; no definite D call. The germline V and J ends were trimmed by 2 bases and 6 bases, with 15 bases remaining between them. Germline lookup yields CDR1 SGHNT and CDR2 YYREEE (reference sequence). This CDR3 comprises 15 residues. In nucleotides, the CDR3 is TGTGCCAGCAGCTTTGTTGTTTCCGTAGCCAATGAGCAGTTCTTC. Translation: CASSFVVSVANEQFF.

This clone was recorded once. The chain uses TRBV5-1 and TRBJ2-5; the D gene is possibly TRBD1 (5 bases). This CDR3 region has 14 residues. Germline V gene data show CDR1 as SGHRS and CDR2 as YFSETQ. V was pared by 0 bases and J by 4 bases, with 10 bases between. CDR3 sequence reads: CASSLVGRVETQYF. CDR3 in DNA: TGCGCCAGCAGCTTGGTCGGCAGGGTAGAGACCCAGTACTTC.

CDR3 protein: CASRTPGVDYEQYF. Written as DNA, the CDR3 is TGTGCCAGCAGGACCCCGGGGGTCGACTACGAGCAGTACTTC. The chain recombines TRBV27 with TRBJ2-7, with a weak D call TRBD2 (6 bases). Germline CDR1 MNHEY, CDR2 SMNVEV (reference sequence). The CDR3 extends over 14 amino acids. V lost 6 bases and J lost 3, with 15 bases in between.

The rearrangement uses TRBV6-5 and TRBJ2-7; tentative D call: TRBD1 (6 bases). The CDR3 contains 13 residues. V shed 6 bases and J shed 3 bases, with 12 bases lying between them. The V gene's germline CDR1 is MNHEY and CDR2 SVGAGI. CDR3 DNA: TGTGCCAGCAGCACGGACAGAATCTACGAGCAGTACTTC. The encoded protein is CASSTDRIYEQYF.

CDR3 sequence (DNA): TGTGCCAGCAGTTTGGTAGCGGGAGGCACAGATACGCAGTATTTT. Protein product: CASSLVAGGTDTQYF. V is TRBV28 and J is TRBJ2-3, with 9 nucleotides matching TRBD2. V lost 3 bases to trimming and J lost 1 base; unmatched junction nucleotides: 2. The CDR3 runs 15 residues. Germline-derived CDR1 and CDR2 are MDHEN and SYDVKM.